This TCR beta chain came from a study of CD8+CD57+ T cells in acquired aplastic anemia. Background on the study: The sorted CD4+ and CD8+ cells yielded an average around 3 ug of DNA. Overall study results and limits: A significant difference in CD8+ Simpson's diversity between patients and controls was not found. Found in both controls and patients were approximately 29 CD8+ CDR3 sequences.

Patients chosen for sequencing had shown CD8+CD57+ cell expansion by flow cytometry. The cohort consisted entirely of patients having severe acquired aplastic anemia. Remarks on this clonotype: The antigen is not known.

Genomic DNA constituted the template upon which TCR beta VDJ and CDR3 profiling was performed. A single record per CDR3 protein comes from TCRdb applying MiXCR to the reads. The table has approximately 170,000 distinct CDR3 sequences, less than 50% seen once. The CDR3 totals 15 residues. Looked up from germline, CDR1 is LNHDA and CDR2 is SQIVND (reference sequence). V lost 5 bases, J lost 0 bases, and 13 bases lay in between. The genes are TRBV19 and TRBJ2-5, with D possibly being TRBD1 or TRBD2 (5 bases each). Sequencing input: sorted CD4+, CD8+, or CD8+CD57+ T cells (not recorded which) from PBMCs. This TCR derives from a human donor with aplastic anemia. The chain's CDR3 is CASSSLGEYQETQYF. The CDR3 bases are TGTGCCAGTAGTTCCCTAGGGGAGTACCAAGAGACCCAGTACTTC.